This T cell receptor (beta chain) was observed in a study of cytomegalovirus exposure and HLA in healthy donors. General study findings and limits: The authors listed approximately 160 TCR beta chains as cytomegalovirus-associated.

Assay: immunoSEQ multiplex PCR; the TCRdb copy retains only in-frame clones and omits some. The sample has roughly 250,000 clones, approximately 84% seen once. Germline CDR1 reads MDHEN; CDR2 reads SYDVKM. CDR3 length equals 13 residues. Trimming removed 4 bases at V and 14 bases at J, with 19 bases between. On this clone: Its antigen is undetermined.

Material: PBMCs. The chain employs TRBV28 and TRBJ2-3; TRBD1 is a possible D gene (5 bases). This receptor was identified in a woman aged 25-40 years in good health and CMV-seropositive. In DNA form, the CDR3 reads TGTGCCAGCAGTTCCGGACAATTATTCTCCCCGTATTTT. Encoded protein: CASSSGQLFSPYF.